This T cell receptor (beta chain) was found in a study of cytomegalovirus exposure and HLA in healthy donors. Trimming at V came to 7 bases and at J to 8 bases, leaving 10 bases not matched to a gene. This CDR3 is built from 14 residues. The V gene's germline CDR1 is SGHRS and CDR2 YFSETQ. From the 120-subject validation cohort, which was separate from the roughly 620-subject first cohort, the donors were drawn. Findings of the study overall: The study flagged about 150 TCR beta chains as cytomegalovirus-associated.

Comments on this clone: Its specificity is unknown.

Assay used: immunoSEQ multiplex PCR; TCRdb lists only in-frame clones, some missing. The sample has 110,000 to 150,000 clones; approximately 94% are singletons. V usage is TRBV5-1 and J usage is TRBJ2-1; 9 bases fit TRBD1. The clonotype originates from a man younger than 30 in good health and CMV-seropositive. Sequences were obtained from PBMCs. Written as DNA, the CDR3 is TGCGCCAGCGCTTCGGGACAGGGTGCTGATGAGCAGTTCTTC. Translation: CASASGQGADEQFF.